This T cell receptor (beta chain) was sequenced for a study of blood T cells in healthy people across ages. Together with a sample-barcoded 5' primer, a J-beta primer mix was included in a second PCR lasting 7 to 11 cycles. From the 5' RACE reads, TCRdb called clonotypes with MiXCR, one entry per CDR3 protein. Found here are about 1.8 million distinct CDR3 sequences, 40% to 55% of them singletons; the top ten hold roughly 2%. The CDR3 is made up of 17 amino acids. J was trimmed by 7 bases and V by 1 base; bases with no gene match: 12. The germline gives CDR1 MGHRA, CDR2 YSYEKL. This chain uses TRBV4-1 with TRBJ2-5; TRBD2 agrees at 10 bases. This receptor was identified in a middle-aged woman in good health. The sequencing sample was made of blood. In nucleotides, the CDR3 is TGCGCCAGCAGCCAAGTTCAAGCGGGGGGGGCAGGGTTGACCCAGTACTTC. Encoded protein: CASSQVQAGGAGLTQYF.